This entry is about one TCR beta chain. The CDR3 length is 14 residues. Germline V CDR1 and CDR2: SGHTA, FQGNSA. The V end lost 1 base, the J end lost 6 bases, and 10 bases lay between the germline ends. The data originate from a study of control samples from healthy donors and cancer patients. The method was immunoSEQ multiplex PCR; TCRdb's version includes in-frame clones alone and lacks a portion of them. This table has about 120,000 clones, about 95% appearing once. The TCR was taken from a man under 40 in good health. Sequenced sample: blood. V gene TRBV7-2 combines with J gene TRBJ1-5; the D gene is possibly TRBD1 (5 bases). In DNA form, the CDR3 reads TGTGCCAGCAGCTTAGGCCAGGGCGGTCAGCCCCAGCATTTT. Translating gives CASSLGQGGQPQHF. The full variable domain, its missing parts supplied by reference TRBV7-2 and TRBJ1-5, is GAGVSQSPSNKVTEKGKDVELRCDPISGHTALYWYRQSLGQGLEFLIYFQGNSAPDKSGLPSDRFSAERTGGSVSTLTIQRTQQEDSAVYLCASSLGQGGQPQHFGDGTRLSIL.